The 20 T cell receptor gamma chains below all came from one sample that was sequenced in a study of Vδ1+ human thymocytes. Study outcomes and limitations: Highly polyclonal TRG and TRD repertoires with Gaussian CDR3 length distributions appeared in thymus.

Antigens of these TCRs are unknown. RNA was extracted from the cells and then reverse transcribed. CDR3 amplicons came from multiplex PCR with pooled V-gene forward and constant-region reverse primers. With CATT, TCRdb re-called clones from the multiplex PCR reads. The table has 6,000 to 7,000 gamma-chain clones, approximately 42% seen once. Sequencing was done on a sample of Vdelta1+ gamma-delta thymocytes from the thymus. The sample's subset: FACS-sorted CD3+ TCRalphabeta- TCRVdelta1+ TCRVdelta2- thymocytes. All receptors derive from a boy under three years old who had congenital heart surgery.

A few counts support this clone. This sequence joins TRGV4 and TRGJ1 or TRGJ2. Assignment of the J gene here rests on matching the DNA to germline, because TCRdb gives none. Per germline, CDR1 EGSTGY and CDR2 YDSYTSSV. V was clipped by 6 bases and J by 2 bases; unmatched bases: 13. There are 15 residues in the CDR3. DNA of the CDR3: TGTGCCACCTGGCCTACTCACCTCCATTATTATAAGAAACTCTTT. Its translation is CATWPTHLHYYKKLF.

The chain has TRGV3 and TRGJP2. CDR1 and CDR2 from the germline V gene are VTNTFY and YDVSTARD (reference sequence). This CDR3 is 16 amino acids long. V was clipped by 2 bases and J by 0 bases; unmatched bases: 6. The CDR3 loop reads CATWDKPYSSDWIKTF. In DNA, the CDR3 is TGTGCCACCTGGGACAAACCATATAGTAGTGATTGGATCAAGACGTTT.

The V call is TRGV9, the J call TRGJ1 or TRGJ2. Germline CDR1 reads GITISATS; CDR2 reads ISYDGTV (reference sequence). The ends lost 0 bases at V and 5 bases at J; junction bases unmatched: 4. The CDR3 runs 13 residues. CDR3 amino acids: CALWEVRHYKKLF. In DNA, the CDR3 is TGTGCCTTGTGGGAGGTGCGTCATTATAAGAAACTCTTT.

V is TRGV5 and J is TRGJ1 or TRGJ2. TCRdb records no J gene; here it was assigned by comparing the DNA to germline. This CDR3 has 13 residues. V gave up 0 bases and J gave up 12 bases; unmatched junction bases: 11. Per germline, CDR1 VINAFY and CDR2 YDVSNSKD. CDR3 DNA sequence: TGTGCCACCTGGGACAGGGCTTTCGGGAGGAAACTCTTT. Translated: CATWDRAFGRKLF.

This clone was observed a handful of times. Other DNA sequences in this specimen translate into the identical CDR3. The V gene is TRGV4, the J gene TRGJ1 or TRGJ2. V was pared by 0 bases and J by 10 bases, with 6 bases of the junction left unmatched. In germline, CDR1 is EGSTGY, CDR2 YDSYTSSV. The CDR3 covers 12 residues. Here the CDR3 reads CATWDGLGKKLF. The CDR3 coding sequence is TGTGCCACCTGGGATGGGCTGGGGAAGAAACTCTTT.

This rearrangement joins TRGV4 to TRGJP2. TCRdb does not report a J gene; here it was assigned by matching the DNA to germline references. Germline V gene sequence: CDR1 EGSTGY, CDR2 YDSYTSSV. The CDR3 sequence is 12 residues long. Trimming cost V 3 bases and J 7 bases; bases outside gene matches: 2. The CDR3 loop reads CATWDIDWIKTF. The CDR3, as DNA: TGTGCCACCTGGGATATTGATTGGATCAAGACGTTT.

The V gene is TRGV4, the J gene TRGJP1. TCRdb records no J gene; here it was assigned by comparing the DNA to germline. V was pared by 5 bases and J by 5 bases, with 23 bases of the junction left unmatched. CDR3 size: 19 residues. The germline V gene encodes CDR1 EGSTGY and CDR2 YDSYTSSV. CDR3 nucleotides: TGTGCCACCTGGGCTCCCGAGCTGCGTGGGGCTACGACTGGTTGGTTCAAGATATTT. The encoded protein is CATWAPELRGATTGWFKIF.

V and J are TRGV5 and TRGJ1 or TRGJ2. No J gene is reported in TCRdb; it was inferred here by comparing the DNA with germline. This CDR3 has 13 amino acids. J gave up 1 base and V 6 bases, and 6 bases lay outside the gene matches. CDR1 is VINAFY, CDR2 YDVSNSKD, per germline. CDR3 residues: CATWTVNYYKKLF. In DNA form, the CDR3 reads TGTGCCACCTGGACCGTTAATTATTATAAGAAACTCTTT.

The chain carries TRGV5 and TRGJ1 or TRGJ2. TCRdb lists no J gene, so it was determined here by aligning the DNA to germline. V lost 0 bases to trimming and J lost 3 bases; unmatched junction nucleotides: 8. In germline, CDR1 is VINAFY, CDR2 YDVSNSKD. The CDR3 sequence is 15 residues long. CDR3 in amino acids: CATWDRLPPYYKKLF. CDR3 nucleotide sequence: TGTGCCACCTGGGACAGGCTTCCCCCTTATTATAAGAAACTCTTT.

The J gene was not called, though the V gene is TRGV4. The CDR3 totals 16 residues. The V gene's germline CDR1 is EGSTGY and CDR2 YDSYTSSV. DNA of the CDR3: TGTGCCACCTGGGATGGGCCGCCAGGGGTTTATTATAAGAAGCTCTTT. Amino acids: CATWDGPPGVYYKKLF.

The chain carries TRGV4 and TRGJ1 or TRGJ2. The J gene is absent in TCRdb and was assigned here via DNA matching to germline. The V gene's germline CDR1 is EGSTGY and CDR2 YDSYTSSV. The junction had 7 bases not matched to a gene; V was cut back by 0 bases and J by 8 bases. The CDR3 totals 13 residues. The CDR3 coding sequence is TGTGCCACCTGGGATGGGCCCGAGAATAAGAAACTCTTT. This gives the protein CATWDGPENKKLF.

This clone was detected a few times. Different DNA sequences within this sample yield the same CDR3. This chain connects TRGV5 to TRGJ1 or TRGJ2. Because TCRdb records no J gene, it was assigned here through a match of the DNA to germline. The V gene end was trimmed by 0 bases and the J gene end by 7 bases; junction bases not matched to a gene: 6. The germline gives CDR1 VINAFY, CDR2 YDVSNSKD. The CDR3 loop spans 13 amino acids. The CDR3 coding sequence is TGTGCCACCTGGGACAGGCTGGGGTATAAGAAACTCTTT. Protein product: CATWDRLGYKKLF.

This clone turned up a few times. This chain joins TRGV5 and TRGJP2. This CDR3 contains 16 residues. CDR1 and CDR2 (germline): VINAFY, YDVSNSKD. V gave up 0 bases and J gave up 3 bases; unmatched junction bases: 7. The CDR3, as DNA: TGTGCCACCTGGGACAGGGGGTTCCGTAGTGATTGGATCAAGACGTTT. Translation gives CATWDRGFRSDWIKTF.

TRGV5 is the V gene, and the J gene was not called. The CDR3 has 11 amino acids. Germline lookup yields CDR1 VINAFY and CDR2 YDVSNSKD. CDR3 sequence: CATWDSLRKLF. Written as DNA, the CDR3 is TGTGCCACCTGGGACAGTCTGCGAAAACTCTTT.

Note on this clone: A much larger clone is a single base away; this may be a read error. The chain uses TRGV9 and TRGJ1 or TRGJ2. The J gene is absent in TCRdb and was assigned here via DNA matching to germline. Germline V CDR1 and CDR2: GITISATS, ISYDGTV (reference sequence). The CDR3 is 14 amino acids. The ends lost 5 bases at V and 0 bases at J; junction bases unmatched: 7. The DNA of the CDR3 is TGTGCCTTGTGGGGGGGGATGAATTATTATAAGAAACTCTTT. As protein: CALWGGMNYYKKLF.

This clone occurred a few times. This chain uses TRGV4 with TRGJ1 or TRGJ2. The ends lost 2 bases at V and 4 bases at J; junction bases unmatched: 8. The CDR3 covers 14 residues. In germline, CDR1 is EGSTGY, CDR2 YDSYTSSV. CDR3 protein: CATWDEAKYYKKLF. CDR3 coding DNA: TGTGCCACCTGGGATGAAGCAAAGTATTATAAGAAACTCTTT.

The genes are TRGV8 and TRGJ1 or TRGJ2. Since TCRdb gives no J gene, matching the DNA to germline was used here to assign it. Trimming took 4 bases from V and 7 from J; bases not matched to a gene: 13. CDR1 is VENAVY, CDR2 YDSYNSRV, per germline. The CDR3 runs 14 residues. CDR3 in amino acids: CATWEGGREYKKLF. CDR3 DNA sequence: TGTGCCACCTGGGAAGGGGGCCGGGAATATAAGAAACTCTTT.

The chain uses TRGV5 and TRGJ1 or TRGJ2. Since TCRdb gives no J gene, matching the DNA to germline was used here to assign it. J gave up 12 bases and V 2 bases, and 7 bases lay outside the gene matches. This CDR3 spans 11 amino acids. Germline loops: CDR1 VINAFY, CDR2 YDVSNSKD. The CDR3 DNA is TGTGCCACCTGGGACAAAACCTTGAAACTCTTT. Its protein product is CATWDKTLKLF.

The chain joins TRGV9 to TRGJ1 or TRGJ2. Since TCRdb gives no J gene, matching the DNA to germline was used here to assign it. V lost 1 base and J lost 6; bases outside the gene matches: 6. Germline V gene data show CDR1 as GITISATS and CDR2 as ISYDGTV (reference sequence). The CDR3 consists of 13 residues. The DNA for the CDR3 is TGTGCCTTGTGGGAGGTACTCTCTTATAAGAAACTCTTT. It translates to CALWEVLSYKKLF.

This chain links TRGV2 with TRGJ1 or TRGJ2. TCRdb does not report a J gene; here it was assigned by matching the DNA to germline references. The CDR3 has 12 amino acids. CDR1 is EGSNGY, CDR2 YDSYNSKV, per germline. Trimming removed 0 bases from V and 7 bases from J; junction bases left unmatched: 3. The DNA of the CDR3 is TGTGCCACCTGGGACGGGCAGTATAAGAAACTCTTT. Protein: CATWDGQYKKLF.